This TCR beta chain was sequenced during a study of blood T cell repertoires in COVID-19. Libraries were prepared by immunoSEQ multiplex PCR; TCRdb keeps only in-frame clonotypes and omits some of them. The sample consists of some 300,000 clones, about nine tenths of them appearing once. Assignments of participants to cohorts depended upon their own reported clinical history. Germline V CDR1 and CDR2: DFQATT, SNEGSKA (reference sequence). The CDR3 runs 13 residues. V lost 3 bases to trimming and J lost 5 bases, with 14 bases between them. The chain links TRBV20-1 to TRBJ2-7; TRBD1 might be the D (6 bases). The sequence was collected from a woman in her forties or fifties who had been exposed to COVID-19. Material for sequencing was PBMCs or T cells enriched from blood (not recorded which). CDR3 coding DNA: TGCAGTGCTAGTACAGGGCGCTTGGACGAGCAGTACTTC. Its translation is CSASTGRLDEQYF.